Sequencing of this T cell receptor (beta chain) was carried out in a study of cytomegalovirus exposure and HLA in healthy donors. With 60 Vbeta and 13 Jbeta primers, the PCR was carried out. Assay: immunoSEQ multiplex PCR; the TCRdb copy retains only in-frame clones and omits some. This table has 150,000 to 200,000 clones, roughly 73% appearing once. The TCR sequence derives from a woman aged 25 to 39 in good health and CMV-seronegative. The sample was PBMCs.

The CDR3 nucleotides are TGTGCCAGCAGTGAAGGGCCGGGGTTGGTGCATGAGCAGTTCTTC. The encoded protein is CASSEGPGLVHEQFF. The chain uses TRBV2 and TRBJ2-1; TRBD2 might be the D (5 bases). V was clipped by 1 base and J by 8 bases, with 15 bases between them. The CDR3 is made up of 15 amino acids. Per germline, CDR1 SNHLY and CDR2 FYNNEI.